Below, one TCR beta chain is given with its context. Its antigen is not known. This record comes from a study of T cells expressing NK-cell markers. Study-wide results and caveats: In a few donors, dominant clonotypes made up roughly 28.3-65% of CD3+CD56-NKG2C+ cells.

After re-calling the 5' RACE reads, TCRdb lists one entry per CDR3 protein, DNA absent. Its listing shows roughly 180,000 distinct CDR3 sequences. The material sequenced was blood T cells: a sorted CD56 or NKG2C T cell subset, CD4+ or CD8+ T cells, or bulk PBMC T cells (not recorded which). The clonotype originates from a woman between 18 and 70 years old in good health.

The CDR3 spells CAIRLAGDDTQYF. The chain recombines TRBV10-3 with TRBJ2-3; TCRdb selects TRBD2, and the lack of DNA leaves this call unchecked. The CDR3 consists of 13 residues. The germline CDR1 and CDR2 sequences are ENHRY and SYGVKD.